This T cell receptor (beta chain) was identified in a study of cytomegalovirus exposure and HLA in healthy donors. CDR3 size: 12 residues. The germline V gene has CDR1 MNHNY and CDR2 SVGAGI (reference sequence). The ends were cut back, 6 bases at V and 8 bases at J, with 13 bases in the middle. The PCR used 60 Vbeta and 13 Jbeta primers. Clones were sequenced by immunoSEQ multiplex PCR, and TCRdb holds only the in-frame ones, with some missing. Seen here are some 150,000 clones, roughly 80% observed once, and the top ten hold 1.5% to 2%. Sequences were obtained from PBMCs. The receptor was isolated from a female donor in good health and CMV-seronegative. The chain employs TRBV6-6 and TRBJ1-2; unclear D gene. The DNA for the CDR3 is TGTGCCAGCAGCCCCGGTGGAGGGGGCTACACCTTC. The encoded protein is CASSPGGGGYTF.